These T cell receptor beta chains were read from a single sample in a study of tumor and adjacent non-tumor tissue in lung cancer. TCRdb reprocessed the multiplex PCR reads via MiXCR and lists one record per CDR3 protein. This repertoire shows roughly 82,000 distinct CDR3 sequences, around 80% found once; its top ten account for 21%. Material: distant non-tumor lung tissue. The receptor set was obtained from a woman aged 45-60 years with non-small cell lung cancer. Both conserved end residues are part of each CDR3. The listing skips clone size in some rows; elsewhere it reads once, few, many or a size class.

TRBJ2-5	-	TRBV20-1	CSAFRIRAGEETRYF
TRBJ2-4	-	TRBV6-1	CAGSESTVLDKNIQYF
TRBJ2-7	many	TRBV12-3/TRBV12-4	CASSFFRGPSSYEQYF
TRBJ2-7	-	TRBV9	CASSVVQTSYEQYF
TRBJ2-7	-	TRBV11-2	CASSTGIVAEQYF
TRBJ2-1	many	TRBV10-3	CAISEGDRSYNEQFF
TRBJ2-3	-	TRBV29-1	CCVGGRAGHQSIDTQYF
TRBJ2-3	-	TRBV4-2	CASSNGNGTTTDTQYF
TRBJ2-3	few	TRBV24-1	CATSDLKDDSNTDTQYF
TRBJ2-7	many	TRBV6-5	CASSRGLAHTYEQYF
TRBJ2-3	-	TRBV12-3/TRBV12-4	CASSGNERVTDTQYF
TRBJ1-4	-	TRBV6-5	CASRVNWQGSEKLFF
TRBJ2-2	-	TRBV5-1	CTTSLAQGKVFF
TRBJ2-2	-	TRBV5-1	CTSSSDRGWSQNTGELFF
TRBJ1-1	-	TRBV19	CASSIAGTGETEAFF
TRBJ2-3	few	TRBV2	CANRVLLLRDDTQYF
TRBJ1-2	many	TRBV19	CASTISDSYGYTF
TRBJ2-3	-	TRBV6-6	CVSTPGGPIDTPYF
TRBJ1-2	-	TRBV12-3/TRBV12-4	CASSPRDTYDYTF
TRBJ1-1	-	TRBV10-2	CASTGLAGSLTSEVFF
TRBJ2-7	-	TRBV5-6	CASSLISSGYEQYF
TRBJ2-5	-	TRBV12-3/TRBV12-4	CASSLRPLGSGREETQYF
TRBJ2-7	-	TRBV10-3	CAISDGGNYEQYF
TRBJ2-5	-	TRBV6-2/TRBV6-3	CASREPVQEETQYF
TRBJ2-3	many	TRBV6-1	CASSEAGLTVLNMYTQYF
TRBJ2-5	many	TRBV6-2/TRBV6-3	CASSYPGMGQETQYF
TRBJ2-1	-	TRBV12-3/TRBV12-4	CVSSFMGINEQSF
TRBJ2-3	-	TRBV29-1	CSALTGASSGTQCF
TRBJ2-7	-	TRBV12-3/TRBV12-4	CACSSAGLELYEQYF